This is a list of T cell receptor beta chains from one sample in a study of T-cell memory formation after mild COVID-19. One entry per CDR3 protein, called by TCRdb with MiXCR from the 5' RACE reads. The data hold about 500,000 distinct CDR3 sequences, with just over 20% observed a single time. What was sequenced was PBMCs or a T cell subset sorted from them (not recorded which). The receptors come from an adult woman who had mild COVID-19 (a few samples of this study predate the infection). Cell type and time point are not known. Each CDR3 is given with its conserved first and last residue. The order of the fields is J gene, D gene, clone size, V gene, CDR3 DNA, CDR3 protein. D genes are given only for firm matches. Clone size, where shown, is once, few, many, or a class for clones that have expanded.

j_call: TRBJ1-4; d_call: -; clone_size: -; v_call: TRBV20-1; cdr3_nt: TGCAGTGCTAACAGAAATGAAAAACTGTTTTTT; cdr3_aa: CSANRNEKLFF
j_call: TRBJ2-7; d_call: -; clone_size: few; v_call: TRBV3-1; cdr3_nt: TGTGCCAGCAGCCACCAAACCTACGAGCAGTACTTC; cdr3_aa: CASSHQTYEQYF
j_call: TRBJ2-5; d_call: -; clone_size: few; v_call: TRBV4-1; cdr3_nt: TGCGCCAGCAGCCCTCTTCCCTTCCAGGGACCCCAAGAGACCCAGTACTTC; cdr3_aa: CASSPLPFQGPQETQYF
j_call: TRBJ1-1; d_call: -; clone_size: -; v_call: TRBV29-1; cdr3_nt: TGCCTGGCGGGGGACCTTGGGAACACTGAAGCTTTCTTT; cdr3_aa: CLAGDLGNTEAFF
j_call: TRBJ2-6; d_call: -; clone_size: many; v_call: TRBV6-4; cdr3_nt: TGTGCCAGCAGTGGAACGACTGCTACTGGGGCCAACGTCCTGACTTTC; cdr3_aa: CASSGTTATGANVLTF
j_call: TRBJ1-4; d_call: TRBD1; clone_size: -; v_call: TRBV12-3/TRBV12-4; cdr3_nt: TGTGCCAGCAGTTTGCAGATTACCCAAGGGGGCGAAAAACTGTTTTTT; cdr3_aa: CASSLQITQGGEKLFF
j_call: TRBJ2-1; d_call: TRBD2; clone_size: few; v_call: TRBV29-1; cdr3_nt: TGCAGCGTTGAAGGTCTAGCGGGCTACAATGAGCAGTTCTTC; cdr3_aa: CSVEGLAGYNEQFF
j_call: TRBJ2-5; d_call: -; clone_size: few; v_call: TRBV20-1; cdr3_nt: TGCAGTGCTAGAGTAAACCGACTAGGCCAACAAGAGACCCAGTACTTC; cdr3_aa: CSARVNRLGQQETQYF
j_call: TRBJ1-6; d_call: -; clone_size: -; v_call: TRBV5-1; cdr3_nt: TGCGCCAGCAGCTTCGGAGAGGTTCTCAATTCACCCCTCCACTTT; cdr3_aa: CASSFGEVLNSPLHF
j_call: TRBJ2-1; d_call: -; clone_size: -; v_call: TRBV7-2; cdr3_nt: TGTGCCAGCAGCCCCACCCCAGGATACAATGAGCAGTTCTTC; cdr3_aa: CASSPTPGYNEQFF
j_call: TRBJ2-7; d_call: -; clone_size: few; v_call: TRBV12-3/TRBV12-4; cdr3_nt: TGTGCCAGCAGTTTAGAGCGTCGGGTTTCCTACGAGCAGTACTTC; cdr3_aa: CASSLERRVSYEQYF
j_call: TRBJ2-2; d_call: -; clone_size: few; v_call: TRBV24-1; cdr3_nt: TGTGCCACCAGCCCGACTAGTTCGAACACCGGGGAGCTGTTTTTT; cdr3_aa: CATSPTSSNTGELFF
j_call: TRBJ1-1; d_call: -; clone_size: few; v_call: TRBV27; cdr3_nt: TGTGCCAGCAGTTTAGGGGGGGGTAGGACGAACACTGAAGCTTTCTTT; cdr3_aa: CASSLGGGRTNTEAFF
j_call: TRBJ2-1; d_call: -; clone_size: few; v_call: TRBV27; cdr3_nt: TGTGCCAGCAGTAGCCTCCCTGTAGGCTCCTACAATGAGCAGTTCTTC; cdr3_aa: CASSSLPVGSYNEQFF
j_call: TRBJ2-7; d_call: TRBD2; clone_size: few; v_call: TRBV6-6; cdr3_nt: TGTGCCAGCAGCCTTACTAGCGTCTACGAGCAGTACTTC; cdr3_aa: CASSLTSVYEQYF
j_call: TRBJ2-1; d_call: -; clone_size: few; v_call: TRBV6-4; cdr3_nt: TGTGCCAGGGGGGTGAATGAGCAGTTCTTC; cdr3_aa: CARGVNEQFF
j_call: TRBJ2-1; d_call: -; clone_size: few; v_call: TRBV3-1; cdr3_nt: TGTGCCAGCAGCCAAGATCAGGTCGTCTACAATGAGCAGTTCTTC; cdr3_aa: CASSQDQVVYNEQFF
j_call: TRBJ2-4; d_call: -; clone_size: -; v_call: TRBV5-1; cdr3_nt: TGCGCCAGCAGCTTGGACGGCGGCAAAAACATTCAGTACTTC; cdr3_aa: CASSLDGGKNIQYF
j_call: TRBJ1-2; d_call: -; clone_size: -; v_call: TRBV12-3/TRBV12-4; cdr3_nt: TGTGCCAGCAGTCCACGAACTAACTATGGCTACACCTTC; cdr3_aa: CASSPRTNYGYTF
j_call: TRBJ2-5; d_call: TRBD2; clone_size: -; v_call: TRBV7-9; cdr3_nt: TGTGCCAGCAGCGCCCCGACTAGCGGGGGGGCGTATGAGACCCAGTACTTC; cdr3_aa: CASSAPTSGGAYETQYF
j_call: TRBJ1-2; d_call: -; clone_size: few; v_call: TRBV18; cdr3_nt: TGTGCCAGCTCCCTAGAGGAGGGCTATGGCTACACCTTC; cdr3_aa: CASSLEEGYGYTF
j_call: TRBJ2-6; d_call: -; clone_size: few; v_call: TRBV6-5; cdr3_nt: TGTGCCAGCAGTTACGCAATGTCGGAAGGCTTCTCCGTCCTGACTTTC; cdr3_aa: CASSYAMSEGFSVLTF
j_call: TRBJ1-3; d_call: TRBD1; clone_size: few; v_call: TRBV7-2; cdr3_nt: TGTGCCAGCAGCTCATTGCAGGGGGCGCGGGGGAACACCATATATTTT; cdr3_aa: CASSSLQGARGNTIYF
j_call: TRBJ2-1; d_call: TRBD2; clone_size: few; v_call: TRBV29-1; cdr3_nt: TGCAGCGCAAAGAGGCTAGCGGGAGGGAATAACAATGAGCAGTTCTTC; cdr3_aa: CSAKRLAGGNNNEQFF
j_call: TRBJ2-7; d_call: -; clone_size: few; v_call: TRBV30; cdr3_nt: TGTGCCTGGAAGTCCGCAGGGGTGAACGAGCAGTACTTC; cdr3_aa: CAWKSAGVNEQYF